The 22 T cell receptor beta chains given below trace back to one sample, sequenced in a study of T-cell reconstitution after alpha-beta-depleted transplantation in children. During its preparation, the TCRbeta library received unique molecular identifiers. TCRdb re-analysed the PCR reads in MiXCR, keeping a single row per CDR3 protein. Here the sample spans some 500,000 distinct CDR3 sequences, around 16% being singletons. The starting material was PBMCs from the stem cell graft donor, obtained from the stem cell graft. All receptors come from a human donor who donated a stem cell graft to a child with acute lymphoblastic leukemia.

The rearrangement uses TRBV15 and TRBJ2-2; 7 positions match TRBD1. V was pared by 4 bases and J by 3 bases, with 5 bases of the junction left unmatched. Germline loops: CDR1 LNHNV, CDR2 YYDKDF (reference sequence). The CDR3 is 15 residues long. CDR3 bases: TGTGCCACCAGCATGAGGACAGGTGACACCGGGGAGCTGTTTTTT. It is translated as CATSMRTGDTGELFF.

This chain uses TRBV12-3 or TRBV12-4 with TRBJ2-2, with 9 bases that match TRBD2. V shed 6 bases and J 10 bases; nucleotides not matched to a gene: 18. The CDR3 runs 17 residues. Here the CDR3 reads CASSPTGGAGGAVELFF. CDR3 in DNA: TGTGCCAGCAGCCCTACCGGAGGGGCGGGAGGGGCCGTGGAGCTGTTTTTT.

This clonotype was seen only a few times. The chain links TRBV20-1 to TRBJ1-3; D gene unclear. The CDR3 is made up of 11 amino acids. Germline loops: CDR1 DFQATT, CDR2 SNEGSKA (reference sequence). DNA for the CDR3: TGCATCGGCCAACTGGGAAACACCATATATTTT. Its protein product is CIGQLGNTIYF.

This clonotype was picked up a small number of times. The rearrangement joins TRBV27 to TRBJ2-1; no clear D. This CDR3 has 16 amino acids. V was cut by 7 bases and J by 4 bases, with 20 bases left in between. Germline CDR1 and CDR2: MNHEY and SMNVEV (reference sequence). This chain's CDR3 is CASTHYPLGNYNEQFF. Written as DNA, the CDR3 is TGTGCCAGCACCCACTATCCTTTGGGGAATTACAATGAGCAGTTCTTC.

This clonotype showed up just a few times. The genes are TRBV12-3 or TRBV12-4 and TRBJ2-7; D is ambiguous. Trimming left V 2 bases short and J 4 bases short, with 6 bases between. The CDR3 consists of 12 residues. CDR3 sequence (DNA): TGTGCCAGCAGTTTATCGGAATACGAGCAGTACTTC. Amino acid sequence: CASSLSEYEQYF.

This chain uses TRBV7-9 with TRBJ2-5, with TRBD1 as a possible D gene (5 bases). Germline CDR1 reads SEHNR; CDR2 reads FQNEAQ (reference sequence). This CDR3 comprises 13 residues. Trimming took 5 bases from V and 6 from J, leaving 13 bases between them. CDR3 nucleotide sequence: TGTGCCAGCAGCGCTAACAGGAAAAAGACCCAGTACTTC. As protein: CASSANRKKTQYF. Full variable domain (rest looked up from reference TRBV7-9 and TRBJ2-5): DTGVSQNPRHKITKRGQNVTFRCDPISEHNRLYWYRQTLGQGPEFLTYFQNEAQLEKSRLLSDRFSAERPKGSFSTLEIQRTEQGDSAMYLCASSANRKKTQYFGPGTRLLVL.

V usage is TRBV10-3 and J usage is TRBJ2-1; D is perhaps TRBD1 (6 bases). V was trimmed by 6 bases and J by 0 bases, leaving 12 bases between them. Germline V gives CDR1 ENHRY, CDR2 SYGVKD. This CDR3 region has 15 residues. The CDR3 DNA is TGTGCCATCAGCCCGACAGGCAGCTCCTACAATGAGCAGTTCTTC. Translating gives CAISPTGSSYNEQFF.

In this sample, this clonotype turned up once. The J gene is TRBJ2-7, the V gene TRBV5-1, with 9 bases lining up with TRBD1. Germline CDR1 and CDR2: SGHRS and YFSETQ. Trimming removed 3 bases from V and 1 base from J; junction bases left unmatched: 17. This CDR3 is 19 amino acids long. As DNA, the CDR3 is TGCGCCAGCAGCTCCCTTCGTCAAAAAACAGGGACAGGGTCCTACGAGCAGTACTTC. Its protein is CASSSLRQKTGTGSYEQYF.

This clonotype was detected only a few times. V usage is TRBV21-1 and J usage is TRBJ2-1; no DNA check was done on the table's D call, TRBD1. TRBV21-1 is a pseudogene locus. This CDR3 has 16 amino acids. CDR3: CASSKVGGEGPDEQFF. The CDR3 bases are TGTGCCAGCAGCAAAGTCGGGGGGGAAGGTCCCGATGAGCAGTTCTTC.

This clonotype was seen only a few times. The chain joins TRBV6-1 to TRBJ1-1; 9 nucleotides match TRBD1. The length of the CDR3 is 14 residues. The germline V gene encodes CDR1 MNHNS and CDR2 SASEGT. V was pared by 6 bases and J by 3 bases, with 5 bases of the junction left unmatched. CDR3 sequence (DNA): TGTGCCAGCAGGCACCGGGACAGGGACACTGAAGCTTTCTTT. This gives the protein CASRHRDRDTEAFF.

This sequence joins TRBV12-3 or TRBV12-4 and TRBJ2-5, with TRBD1 as a possible D gene (5 bases). The CDR3 totals 16 residues. Trimming stripped 2 bases from V and 3 bases from J, with 16 bases between. The CDR3 reads CASSLNPFDSEETQYF. DNA for the CDR3: TGTGCCAGCAGTTTAAACCCCTTCGACAGTGAAGAGACCCAGTACTTC.

The chain combines TRBV7-8 with TRBJ1-6; D gene unclear. Germline CDR1 reads SGHVS; CDR2 reads FQNEAQ. V was trimmed by 3 bases and J by 8 bases, leaving 8 bases between them. This CDR3 region has 13 residues. DNA of the CDR3: TGTGCCAGCAGCTTTGGGGTCGATTCACCCCTCCACTTT. Encoded protein: CASSFGVDSPLHF.

This clonotype was detected a few times. V gene TRBV12-3 or TRBV12-4 combines with J gene TRBJ1-2; D is unclear. This CDR3 is built from 16 residues. The V gene lost 1 base and the J gene lost 4 bases, with 16 bases spanning the gap. CDR3 coding DNA: TGTGCCAGCAGTTTAGATATCGGCGGGGTCCCCTATGGCTACACCTTC. It specifies CASSLDIGGVPYGYTF.

The V gene is TRBV27, the J gene TRBJ2-5, with a possible D match to TRBD2 (6 bases). The germline gives CDR1 MNHEY, CDR2 SMNVEV (reference sequence). The CDR3 sequence is 14 residues long. Trimming removed 5 bases from V and 5 bases from J, with 15 bases in between. The CDR3 reads CASSLGSRGETQYF. The CDR3 nucleotides are TGTGCCAGCAGTCTGGGCTCCCGGGGGGAGACCCAGTACTTC.

The chain is built from TRBV7-3 and TRBJ2-3; 13 bases match TRBD2. The CDR3 runs 20 residues. The trim removed 2 bases at V and 0 bases at J, leaving 11 bases unmatched. Germline V gene data show CDR1 as SGHTA and CDR2 as FQGTGA. CDR3 residues: CASSLQGTSGTWSSTDTQYF. CDR3 DNA sequence: TGTGCCAGCAGCTTACAGGGGACTAGCGGGACCTGGTCCAGCACAGATACGCAGTATTTT.

CDR3 in DNA: TGTGCCAGCAGCTCGGGGGACAGAGAGAACACTGAAGCTTTCTTT. This translates into CASSSGDRENTEAFF. V and J are TRBV13 and TRBJ1-1; 7 nucleotides align to TRBD1. In germline, CDR1 is PRHDT, CDR2 FYEKMQ (reference sequence). The CDR3 is 15 residues long. V trimming: 4 bases; J trimming: 1 base; junction bases outside the gene matches: 6.

The chain recombines TRBV12-3 or TRBV12-4 with TRBJ1-2, with 7 bases identical to TRBD1. J gave up 3 bases and V 6 bases, and 7 bases lay outside the gene matches. The CDR3 totals 14 residues. The CDR3 sequence: CASSPGGFDYGYTF. CDR3 DNA: TGTGCCAGCAGCCCAGGGGGTTTCGACTATGGCTACACCTTC.

The chain uses TRBV25-1 and TRBJ1-2; D unresolved. CDR1 is MGHDK, CDR2 SYGVNS, per germline. CDR3 length equals 12 residues. V was shortened by 2 bases and J by 2 bases, with 3 bases between the two germline ends. CDR3 bases: TGTGCCAGCAGTGAAAACAACTATGGCTACACCTTC. It translates to CASSENNYGYTF.

This clonotype turned up a few times. Sequence at one end of the junction differs from germline and may be a read error. The rearrangement links TRBV7-7 to TRBJ2-1, with D uncertain. Germline CDR1 and CDR2: SSHAT and FNYEAQ (reference sequence). CDR3 size: 13 residues. CDR3 sequence: CASSFGSFNEQFF. In nucleotides, the CDR3 is TGTGCCAGCAGCTTTGGGTCCTTCAATGAGCAGTTCTTC.

The chain links TRBV11-2 to TRBJ2-7; the match to TRBD2 covers 13 bases. The CDR3 covers 17 residues. V dropped 0 bases and J dropped 4; count of bases not matched to a gene: 6. Germline V gene data show CDR1 as SGHAT and CDR2 as FQNNGV. The CDR3 reads CASSLDGGTSGMYEQYF. Here the CDR3 DNA reads TGTGCCAGCAGCTTAGACGGGGGGACTAGCGGGATGTACGAGCAGTACTTC.

As regards this clonotype: The germline gene is not matched at one end of the junction; a read error may be the cause. This rearrangement joins TRBV12-3 or TRBV12-4 to TRBJ1-1; D ambiguous. The CDR3 length is 12 residues. The CDR3 region is CASSSDNIEAFF. The CDR3 DNA follows: TGTGCCAGCAGTTCAGACAACATTGAAGCTTTCTTT.

This clonotype came up a few times. The V and J genes are TRBV5-4 and TRBJ2-7; 7 bases match TRBD2. The CDR3 is 16 residues long. Germline V lookup: CDR1 SGHNT, CDR2 YYREEE (reference sequence). After removal of 4 bases from V and 0 bases from J, the junction contained 10 bases not matched to a gene. This chain's CDR3 is CASSPAPLAASYEQYF. CDR3 sequence (DNA): TGTGCCAGCAGCCCAGCCCCGCTAGCGGCCTCCTACGAGCAGTACTTC. The full variable domain, in which reference TRBV5-4 and TRBJ2-7 provide the parts outside the CDR3, is ETGVTQSPTHLIKTRGQQVTLRCSSQSGHNTVSWYQQALGQGPQFIFQYYREEENGRGNFPPRFSGLQFPNYSSELNVNALELDDSALYLCASSPAPLAASYEQYFGPGTRLTVT.